This TCR beta chain was sequenced during a study of cytomegalovirus exposure and HLA in healthy donors. Comment on this clone: The antigen is unknown.

Points from the study as a whole: What TCR beta sequences reportedly achieved was accurate prediction of HLA-A and HLA-B alleles in most subjects.

Germline-derived CDR1 and CDR2 are MDHEN and SYDVKM. CDR3 length equals 16 residues. The V gene lost 3 bases and the J gene lost 9 bases, with 21 bases spanning the gap. Both 60 Vbeta primers and 13 Jbeta primers went into the PCR. Repertoires were generated with immunoSEQ multiplex PCR, while TCRdb's copy carries only in-frame clones and drops some. Found here are approximately 180,000 clones, 75% of them singletons; the top ten hold 2.9%. This chain connects TRBV28 to TRBJ1-5, with no clear D. This clonotype was sampled from a male donor in good health and CMV-seronegative. Input material: PBMCs. The CDR3 region has the DNA TGTGCCAGCAGTTTTGGCCGCGGTGCGGGGTTCGGGCCCCAGCATTTT. Translating gives CASSFGRGAGFGPQHF.